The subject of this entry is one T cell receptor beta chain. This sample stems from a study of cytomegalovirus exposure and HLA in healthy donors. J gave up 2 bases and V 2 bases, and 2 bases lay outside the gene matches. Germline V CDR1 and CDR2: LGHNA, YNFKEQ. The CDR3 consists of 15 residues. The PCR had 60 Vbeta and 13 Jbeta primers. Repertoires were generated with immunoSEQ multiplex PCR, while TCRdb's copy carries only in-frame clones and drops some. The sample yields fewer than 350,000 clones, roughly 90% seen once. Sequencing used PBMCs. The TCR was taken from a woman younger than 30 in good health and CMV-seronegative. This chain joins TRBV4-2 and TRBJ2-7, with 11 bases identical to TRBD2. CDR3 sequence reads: CASSQMTSGAYEQYF. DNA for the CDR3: TGTGCCAGCAGCCAAATGACTAGCGGGGCCTACGAGCAGTACTTC.